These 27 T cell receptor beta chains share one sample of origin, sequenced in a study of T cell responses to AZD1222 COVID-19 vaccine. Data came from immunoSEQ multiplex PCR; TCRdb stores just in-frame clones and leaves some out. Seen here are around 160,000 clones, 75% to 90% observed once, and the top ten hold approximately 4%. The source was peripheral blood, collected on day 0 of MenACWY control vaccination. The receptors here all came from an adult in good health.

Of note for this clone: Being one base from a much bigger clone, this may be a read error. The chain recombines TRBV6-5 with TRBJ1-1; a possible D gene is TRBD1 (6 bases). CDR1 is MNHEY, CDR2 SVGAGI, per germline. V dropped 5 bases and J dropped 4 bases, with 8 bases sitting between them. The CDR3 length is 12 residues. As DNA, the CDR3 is TGTGCCAGCAGTCGAGGGGGCACTGAAGCTTTCTTT. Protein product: CASSRGGTEAFF.

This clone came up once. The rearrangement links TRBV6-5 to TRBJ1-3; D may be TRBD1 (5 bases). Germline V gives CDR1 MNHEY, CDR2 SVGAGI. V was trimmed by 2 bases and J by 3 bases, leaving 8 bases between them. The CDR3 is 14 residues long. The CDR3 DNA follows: TGTGCCAGCAGTTACGCCAGGGTTGGAAACACCATATATTTT. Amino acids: CASSYARVGNTIYF.

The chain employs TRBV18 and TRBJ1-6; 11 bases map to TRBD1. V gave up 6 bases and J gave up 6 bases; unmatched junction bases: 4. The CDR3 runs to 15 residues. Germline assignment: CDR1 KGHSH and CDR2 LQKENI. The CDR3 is CASSQDRGLNSPLHF. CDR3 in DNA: TGTGCCAGCTCCCAGGACAGGGGGCTTAATTCACCCCTCCACTTT.

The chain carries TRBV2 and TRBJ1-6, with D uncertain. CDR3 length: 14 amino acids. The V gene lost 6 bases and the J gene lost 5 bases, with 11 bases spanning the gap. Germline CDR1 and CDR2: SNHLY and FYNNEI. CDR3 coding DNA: TGTGCCAGCAGGGTACCGGGCAATAATTCACCCCTCCACTTT. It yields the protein CASRVPGNNSPLHF.

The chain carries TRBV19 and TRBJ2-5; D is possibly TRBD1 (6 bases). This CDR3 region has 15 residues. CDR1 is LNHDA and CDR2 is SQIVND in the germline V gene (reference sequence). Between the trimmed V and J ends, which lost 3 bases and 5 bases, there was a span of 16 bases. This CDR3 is CASSILQGAQETQYF. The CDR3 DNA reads TGTGCCAGTAGTATCCTACAGGGAGCCCAGGAGACCCAGTACTTC.

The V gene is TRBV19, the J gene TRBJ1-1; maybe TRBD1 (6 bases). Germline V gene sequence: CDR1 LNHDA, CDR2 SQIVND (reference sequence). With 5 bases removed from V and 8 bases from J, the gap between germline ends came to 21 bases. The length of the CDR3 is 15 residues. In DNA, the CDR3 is TGTGCCAGTAGTCCCGGGGGGGGGCTAGGATTCGAAGCTTTCTTT. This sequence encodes CASSPGGGLGFEAFF.

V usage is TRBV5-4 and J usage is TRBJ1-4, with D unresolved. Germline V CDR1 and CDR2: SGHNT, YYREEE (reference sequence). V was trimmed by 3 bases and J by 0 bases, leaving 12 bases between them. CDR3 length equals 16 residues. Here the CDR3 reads CASSSGSSATNEKLFF. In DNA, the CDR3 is TGTGCCAGCAGCTCTGGGTCTTCTGCAACTAATGAAAAACTGTTTTTT.

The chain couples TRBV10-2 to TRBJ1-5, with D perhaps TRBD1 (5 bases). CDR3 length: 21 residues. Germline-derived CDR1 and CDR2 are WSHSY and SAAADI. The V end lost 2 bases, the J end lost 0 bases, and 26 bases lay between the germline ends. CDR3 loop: CASSEGVFALPGGTSNQPQHF. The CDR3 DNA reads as TGCGCCAGCAGTGAGGGGGTCTTCGCCCTCCCCGGGGGAACTAGCAATCAGCCCCAGCATTTT.

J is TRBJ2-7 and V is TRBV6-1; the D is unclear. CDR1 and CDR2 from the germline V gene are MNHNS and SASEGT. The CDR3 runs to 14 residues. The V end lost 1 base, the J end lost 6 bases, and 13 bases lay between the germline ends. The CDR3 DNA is TGTGCCAGCAGTGAAGGGCACGGTACCCCCGAGCAGTACGTC. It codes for CASSEGHGTPEQYV.

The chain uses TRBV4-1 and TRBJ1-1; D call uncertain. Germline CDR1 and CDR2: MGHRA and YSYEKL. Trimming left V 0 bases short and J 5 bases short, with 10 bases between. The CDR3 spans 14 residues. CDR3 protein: CASSQDWLGTEAFF. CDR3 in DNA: TGCGCCAGCAGCCAAGATTGGCTGGGGACTGAAGCTTTCTTT.

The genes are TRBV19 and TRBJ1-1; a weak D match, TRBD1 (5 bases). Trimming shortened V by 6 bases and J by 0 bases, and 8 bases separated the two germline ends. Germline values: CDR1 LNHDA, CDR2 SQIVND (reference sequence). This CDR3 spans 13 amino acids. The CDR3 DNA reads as TGTGCCAGTAGCCGGGGGATGAACACTGAAGCTTTCTTT. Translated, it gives CASSRGMNTEAFF.

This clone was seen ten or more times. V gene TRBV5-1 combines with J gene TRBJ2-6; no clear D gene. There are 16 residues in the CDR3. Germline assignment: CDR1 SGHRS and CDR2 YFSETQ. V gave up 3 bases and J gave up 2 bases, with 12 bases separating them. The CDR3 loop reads CASSSVDRAGANVLTF. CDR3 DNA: TGCGCCAGCAGCTCCGTGGATAGGGCTGGGGCCAACGTCCTGACTTTC.

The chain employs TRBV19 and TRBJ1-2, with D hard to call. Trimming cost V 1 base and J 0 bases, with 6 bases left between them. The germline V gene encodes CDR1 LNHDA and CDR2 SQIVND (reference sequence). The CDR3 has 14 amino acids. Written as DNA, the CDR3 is TGTGCCAGTAGTATAGCGGAGGCTAACTATGGCTACACCTTC. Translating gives CASSIAEANYGYTF.

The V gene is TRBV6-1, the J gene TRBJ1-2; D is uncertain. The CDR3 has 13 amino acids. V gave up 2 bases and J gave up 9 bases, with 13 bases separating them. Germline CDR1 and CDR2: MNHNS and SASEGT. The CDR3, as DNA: TGTGCCAGCAGTGAAACAACGGCCCGGAGCTACACCTTC. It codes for CASSETTARSYTF.

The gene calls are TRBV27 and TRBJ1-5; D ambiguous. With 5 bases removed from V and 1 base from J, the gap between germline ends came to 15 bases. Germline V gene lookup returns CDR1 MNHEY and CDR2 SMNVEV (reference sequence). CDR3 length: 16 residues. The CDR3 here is CASSHPSFISNQPQHF. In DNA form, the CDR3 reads TGTGCCAGCAGTCACCCGAGCTTTATAAGCAATCAGCCCCAGCATTTT.

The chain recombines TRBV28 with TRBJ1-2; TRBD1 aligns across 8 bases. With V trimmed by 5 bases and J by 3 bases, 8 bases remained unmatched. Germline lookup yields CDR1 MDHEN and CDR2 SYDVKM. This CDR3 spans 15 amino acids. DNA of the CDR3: TGTGCCAGCAGTACCCGACAGGGGTGGTACTATGGCTACACCTTC. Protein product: CASSTRQGWYYGYTF.

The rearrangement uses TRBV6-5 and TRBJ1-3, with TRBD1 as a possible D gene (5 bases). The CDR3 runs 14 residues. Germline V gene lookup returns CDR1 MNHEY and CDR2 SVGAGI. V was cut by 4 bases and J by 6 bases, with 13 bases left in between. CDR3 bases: TGTGCCAGCAGTTTGCCGGGGCCAGAAAACACCATATATTTT. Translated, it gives CASSLPGPENTIYF.

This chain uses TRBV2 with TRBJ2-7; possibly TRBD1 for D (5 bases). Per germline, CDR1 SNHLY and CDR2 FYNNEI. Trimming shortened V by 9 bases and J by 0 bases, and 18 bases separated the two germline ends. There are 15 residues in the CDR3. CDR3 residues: CASSLGRWSSYEQYF. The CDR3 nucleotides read TGTGCCAGTTCTCTGGGGCGGTGGAGCTCCTACGAGCAGTACTTC. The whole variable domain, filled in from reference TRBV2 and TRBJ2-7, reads EPEVTQTPSHQVTQMGQEVILRCVPISNHLYFYWYRQILGQKVEFLVSFYNNEISEKSEIFDDQFSVERPDGSNFTLKIRSTKLEDSAMYFCASSLGRWSSYEQYFGPGTRLTVT.

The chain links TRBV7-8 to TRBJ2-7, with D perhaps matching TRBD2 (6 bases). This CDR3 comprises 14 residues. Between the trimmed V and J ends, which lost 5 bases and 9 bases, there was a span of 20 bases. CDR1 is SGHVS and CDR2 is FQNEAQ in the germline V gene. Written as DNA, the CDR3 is TGTGCCAGCAGCCCTGGGACTTTCGGGAACGCGCAGTACGTC. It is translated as CASSPGTFGNAQYV.

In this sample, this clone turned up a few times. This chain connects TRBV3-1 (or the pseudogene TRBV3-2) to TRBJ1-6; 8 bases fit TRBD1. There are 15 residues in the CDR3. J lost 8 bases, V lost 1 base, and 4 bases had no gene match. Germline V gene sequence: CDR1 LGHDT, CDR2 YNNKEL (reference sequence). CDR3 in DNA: TGTGCCAGCAGCCAAGGGGGGACAGGTTATTCACCCCTCCACTTT. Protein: CASSQGGTGYSPLHF.

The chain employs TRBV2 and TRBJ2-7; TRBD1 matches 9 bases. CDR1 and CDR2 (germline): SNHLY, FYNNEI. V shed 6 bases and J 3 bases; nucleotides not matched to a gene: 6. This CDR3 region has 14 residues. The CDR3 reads CASSGTGNLYEQYF. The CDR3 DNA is TGTGCCAGCAGCGGGACAGGGAACCTCTACGAGCAGTACTTC.

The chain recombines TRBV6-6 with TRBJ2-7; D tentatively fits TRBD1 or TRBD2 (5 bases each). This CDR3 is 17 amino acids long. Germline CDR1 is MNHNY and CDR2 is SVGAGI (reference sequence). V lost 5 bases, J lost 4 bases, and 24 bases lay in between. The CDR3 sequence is CASSPGRKTGHGYEQYF. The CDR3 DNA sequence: TGTGCCAGCAGTCCCGGAAGGAAGACGGGGCATGGATACGAGCAGTACTTC.

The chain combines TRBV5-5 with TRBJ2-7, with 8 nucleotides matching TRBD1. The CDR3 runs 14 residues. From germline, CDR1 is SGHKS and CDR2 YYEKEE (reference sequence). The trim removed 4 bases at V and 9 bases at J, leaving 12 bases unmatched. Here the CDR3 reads CASSPDRVLLGQYF. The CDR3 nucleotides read TGTGCCAGCAGCCCGGACAGGGTTTTACTAGGGCAGTACTTC.

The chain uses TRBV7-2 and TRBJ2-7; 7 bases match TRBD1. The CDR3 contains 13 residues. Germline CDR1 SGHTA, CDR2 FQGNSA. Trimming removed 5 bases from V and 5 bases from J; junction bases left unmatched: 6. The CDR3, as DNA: TGTGCCAGCAGCATGACAGGGCCCCACGAGCAGTACGTC. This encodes CASSMTGPHEQYV.

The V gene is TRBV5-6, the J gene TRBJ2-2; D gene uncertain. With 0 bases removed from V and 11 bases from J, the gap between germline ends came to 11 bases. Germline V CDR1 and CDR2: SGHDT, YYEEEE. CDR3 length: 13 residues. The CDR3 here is CASSLERQRELFF. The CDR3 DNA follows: TGTGCCAGCAGCTTGGAGCGACAACGAGAGCTGTTTTTT. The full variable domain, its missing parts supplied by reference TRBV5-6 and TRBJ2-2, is DAGVTQSPTHLIKTRGQQVTLRCSPKSGHDTVSWYQQALGQGPQFIFQYYEEEERQRGNFPDRFSGHQFPNYSSELNVNALLLGDSALYLCASSLERQRELFFGEGSRLTVL.

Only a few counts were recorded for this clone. CDR3 DNA: TGTGCCAGCAGTGAAGCGGCAGGGCCCCCCTACGAGCAGTACGTC. Amino acids: CASSEAAGPPYEQYV. The V and J genes are TRBV6-1 and TRBJ2-7; TRBD1 is a possible D gene (5 bases). Germline values: CDR1 MNHNS, CDR2 SASEGT. V lost 0 bases to trimming and J lost 2 bases, with 11 bases between them. The CDR3 consists of 15 residues.

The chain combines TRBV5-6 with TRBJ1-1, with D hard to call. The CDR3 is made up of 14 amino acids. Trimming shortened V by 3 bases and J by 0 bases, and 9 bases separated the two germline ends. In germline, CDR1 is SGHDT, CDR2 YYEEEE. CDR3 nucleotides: TGTGCCAGCAGCTCCGGGCCACTGAACACTGAAGCTTTCTTT. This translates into CASSSGPLNTEAFF.